This TCR beta chain was identified during a study of blood T cell repertoires in COVID-19. About the research overall: Samples representing acute and convalescent COVID-19 were sourced from the United States, Italy and Spain. PBMCs, B-cell-depleted T cells, or T cells provided the cDNA or gDNA that made up the material.

V gave up 10 bases and J gave up 4 bases; unmatched junction bases: 3. The CDR3 is 12 amino acids. Germline values: CDR1 LNHDA, CDR2 SQIVND (reference sequence). Authors' methods: It was from reference gene primer amplification that nucleated cell counts were estimated. The protocol was immunoSEQ multiplex PCR, while the TCRdb copy is restricted to in-frame clones and leaves out a portion. That table is the source of V, J and clone size, and D and trimming were worked out from the DNA. In the table there are about 410,000 clones, 86% of which are singletons. The chain recombines TRBV19 with TRBJ1-5, with 8 positions matching TRBD1. Sequences were obtained from peripheral blood. This TCR derives from a woman in her twenties or thirties with active or convalescent COVID-19. The CDR3 here is CAIGQGNQPQHF. Here the CDR3 DNA reads TGTGCCATCGGACAGGGTAATCAGCCCCAGCATTTT.